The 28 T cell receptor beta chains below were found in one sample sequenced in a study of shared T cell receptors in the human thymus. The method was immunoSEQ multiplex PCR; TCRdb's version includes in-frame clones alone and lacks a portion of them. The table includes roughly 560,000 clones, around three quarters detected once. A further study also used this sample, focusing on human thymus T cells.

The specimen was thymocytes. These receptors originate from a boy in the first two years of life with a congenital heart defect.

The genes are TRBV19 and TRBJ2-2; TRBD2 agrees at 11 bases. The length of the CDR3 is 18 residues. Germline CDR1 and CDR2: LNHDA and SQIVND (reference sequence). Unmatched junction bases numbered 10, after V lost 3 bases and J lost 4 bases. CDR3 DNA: TGTGCCAGTAGTATTAGAACTAGCGGGAGTAGAAGCACCGGGGAGCTGTTTTTT. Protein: CASSIRTSGSRSTGELFF. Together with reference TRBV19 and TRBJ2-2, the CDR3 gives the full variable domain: DGGITQSPKYLFRKEGQNVTLSCEQNLNHDAMYWYRQDPGQGLRLIYYSQIVNDFQKGDIAEGYSVSREKKESFPLTVTSAQKNPTAFYLCASSIRTSGSRSTGELFFGEGSRLTVL.

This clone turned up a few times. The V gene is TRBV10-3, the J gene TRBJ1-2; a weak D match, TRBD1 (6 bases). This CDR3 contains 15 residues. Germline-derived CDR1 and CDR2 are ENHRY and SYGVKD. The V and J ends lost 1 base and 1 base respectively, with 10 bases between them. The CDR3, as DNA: TGTGCCATCAGTGAGTATCGACAGGATAACTATGGCTACACCTTC. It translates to CAISEYRQDNYGYTF.

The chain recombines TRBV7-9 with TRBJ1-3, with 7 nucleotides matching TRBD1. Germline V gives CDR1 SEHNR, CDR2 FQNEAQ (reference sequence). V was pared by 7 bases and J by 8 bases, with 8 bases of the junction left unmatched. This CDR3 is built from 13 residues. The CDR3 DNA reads TGTGCCAGCATCCCAGGCAGGGGGGACACCATATATTTT. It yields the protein CASIPGRGDTIYF.

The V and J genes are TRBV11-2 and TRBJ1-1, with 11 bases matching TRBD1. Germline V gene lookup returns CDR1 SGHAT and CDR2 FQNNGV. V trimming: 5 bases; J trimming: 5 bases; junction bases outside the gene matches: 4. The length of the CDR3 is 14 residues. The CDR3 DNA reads TGTGCCAGCAGCACCGGGACAGGGGGAACTGAAGCTTTCTTT. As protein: CASSTGTGGTEAFF.

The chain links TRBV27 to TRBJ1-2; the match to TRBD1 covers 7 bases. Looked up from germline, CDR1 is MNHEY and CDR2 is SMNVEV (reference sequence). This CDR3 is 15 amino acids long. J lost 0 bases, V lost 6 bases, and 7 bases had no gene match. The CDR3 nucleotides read TGTGCCAGCAGACCTTACAGGGGAGCTAACTATGGCTACACCTTC. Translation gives CASRPYRGANYGYTF.

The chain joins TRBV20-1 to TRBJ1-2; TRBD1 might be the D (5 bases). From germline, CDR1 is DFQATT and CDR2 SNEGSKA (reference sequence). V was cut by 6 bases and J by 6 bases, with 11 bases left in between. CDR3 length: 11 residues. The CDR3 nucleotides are TGCAGTGCCACGGGGGGGAATGGCTACACCTTC. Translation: CSATGGNGYTF.

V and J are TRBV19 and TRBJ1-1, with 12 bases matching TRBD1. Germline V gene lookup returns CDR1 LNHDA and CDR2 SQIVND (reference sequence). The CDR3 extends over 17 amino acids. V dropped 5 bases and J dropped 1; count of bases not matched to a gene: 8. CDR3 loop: CASSSAGQGAPNTEAFF. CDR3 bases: TGTGCCAGTAGTTCCGCGGGACAGGGGGCCCCGAACACTGAAGCTTTCTTT.

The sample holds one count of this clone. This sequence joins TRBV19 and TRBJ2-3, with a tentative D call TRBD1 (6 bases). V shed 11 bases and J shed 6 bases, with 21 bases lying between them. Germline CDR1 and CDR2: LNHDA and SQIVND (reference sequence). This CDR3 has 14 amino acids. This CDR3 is CAPRQATSRDTQYF. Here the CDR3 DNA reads TGTGCCCCCCGACAGGCAACTTCTCGGGATACGCAGTATTTT.

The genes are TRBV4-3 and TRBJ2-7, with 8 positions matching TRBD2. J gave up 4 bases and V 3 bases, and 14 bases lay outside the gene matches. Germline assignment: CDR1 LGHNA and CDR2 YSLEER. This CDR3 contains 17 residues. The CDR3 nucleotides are TGCGCCAGCAGCCATAAGGTCCTCCAGCGGGAGTCGTACGAGCAGTACTTC. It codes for CASSHKVLQRESYEQYF.

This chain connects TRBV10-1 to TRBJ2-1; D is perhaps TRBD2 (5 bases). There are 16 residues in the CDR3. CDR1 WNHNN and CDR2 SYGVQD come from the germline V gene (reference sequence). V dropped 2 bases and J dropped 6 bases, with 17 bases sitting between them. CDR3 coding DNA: TGCGCCAGCAGTGAGGGGGAACGGGATTGTCGCAATGAGCAGTTCTTC. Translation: CASSEGERDCRNEQFF.

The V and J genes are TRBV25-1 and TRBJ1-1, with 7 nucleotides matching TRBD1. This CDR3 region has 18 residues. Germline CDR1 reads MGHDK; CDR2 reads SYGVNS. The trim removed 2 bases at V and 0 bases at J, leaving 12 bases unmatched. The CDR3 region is CASSEGIGQALMNTEAFF. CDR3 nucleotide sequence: TGTGCCAGCAGTGAAGGTATAGGACAGGCATTAATGAACACTGAAGCTTTCTTT.

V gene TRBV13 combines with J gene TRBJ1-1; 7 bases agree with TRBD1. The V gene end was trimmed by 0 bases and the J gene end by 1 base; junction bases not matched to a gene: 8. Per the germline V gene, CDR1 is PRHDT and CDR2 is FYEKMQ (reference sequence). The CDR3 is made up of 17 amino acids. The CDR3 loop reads CASSLGGGDGKNTEAFF. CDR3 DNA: TGTGCCAGCAGCTTAGGAGGGGGCGATGGAAAGAACACTGAAGCTTTCTTT.

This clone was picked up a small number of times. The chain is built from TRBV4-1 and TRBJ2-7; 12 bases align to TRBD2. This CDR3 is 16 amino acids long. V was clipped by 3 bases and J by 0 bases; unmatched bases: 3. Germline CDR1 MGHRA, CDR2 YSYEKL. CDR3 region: CASSHGTSGYSYEQYF. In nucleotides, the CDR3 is TGCGCCAGCAGCCATGGGACTAGCGGGTACTCCTACGAGCAGTACTTC.

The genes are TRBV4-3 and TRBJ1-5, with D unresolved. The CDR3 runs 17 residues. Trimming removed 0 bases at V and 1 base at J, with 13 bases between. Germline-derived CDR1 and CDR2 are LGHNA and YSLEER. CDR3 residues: CASSQDLPGSSNQPQHF. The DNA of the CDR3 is TGCGCCAGCAGCCAAGACCTGCCGGGATCAAGCAATCAGCCCCAGCATTTT.

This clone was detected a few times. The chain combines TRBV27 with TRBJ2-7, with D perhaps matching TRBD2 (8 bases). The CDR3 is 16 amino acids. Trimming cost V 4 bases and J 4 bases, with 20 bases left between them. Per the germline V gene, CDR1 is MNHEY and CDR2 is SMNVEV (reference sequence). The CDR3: CASSSSGRTGAYEQYF. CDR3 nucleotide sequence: TGTGCCAGCAGTTCTAGCGGGCGGACAGGAGCTTACGAGCAGTACTTC.

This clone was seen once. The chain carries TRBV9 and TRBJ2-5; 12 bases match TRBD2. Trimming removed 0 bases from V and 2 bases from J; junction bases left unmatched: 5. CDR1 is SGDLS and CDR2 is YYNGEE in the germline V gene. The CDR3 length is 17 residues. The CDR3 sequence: CASSVEPGLAGQETQYF. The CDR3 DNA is TGTGCCAGCAGCGTAGAACCCGGACTAGCGGGACAAGAGACCCAGTACTTC.

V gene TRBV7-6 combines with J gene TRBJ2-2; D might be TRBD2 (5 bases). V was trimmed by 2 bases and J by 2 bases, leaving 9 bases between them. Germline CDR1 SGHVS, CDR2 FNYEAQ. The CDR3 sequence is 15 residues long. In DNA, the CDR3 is TGTGCCAGCAGCTTATCCGGAGGAAACACCGGGGAGCTGTTTTTT. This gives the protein CASSLSGGNTGELFF.

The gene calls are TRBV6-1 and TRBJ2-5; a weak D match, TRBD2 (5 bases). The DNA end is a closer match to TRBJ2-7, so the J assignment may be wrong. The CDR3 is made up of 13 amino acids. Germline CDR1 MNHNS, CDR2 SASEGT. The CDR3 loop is CASSHRDTGEQYF. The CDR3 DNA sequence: TGTGCCAGCAGCCATCGGGATACTGGCGAGCAGTACTTC.

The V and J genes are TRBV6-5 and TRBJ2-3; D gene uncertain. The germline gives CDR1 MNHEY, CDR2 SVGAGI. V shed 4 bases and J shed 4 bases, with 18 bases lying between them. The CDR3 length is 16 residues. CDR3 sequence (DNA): TGTGCCAGCAGTTCCTCCGGAGTTAGCCCCTCAGATACGCAGTATTTT. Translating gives CASSSSGVSPSDTQYF.

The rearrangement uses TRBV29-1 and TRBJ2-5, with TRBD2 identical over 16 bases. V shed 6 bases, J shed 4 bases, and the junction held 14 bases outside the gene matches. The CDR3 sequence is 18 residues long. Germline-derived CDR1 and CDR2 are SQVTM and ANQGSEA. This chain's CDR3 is CSVRGTGTSGRAGETQYF. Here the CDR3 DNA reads TGCAGCGTGCGCGGAACCGGGACTAGCGGGAGGGCCGGAGAGACCCAGTACTTC.

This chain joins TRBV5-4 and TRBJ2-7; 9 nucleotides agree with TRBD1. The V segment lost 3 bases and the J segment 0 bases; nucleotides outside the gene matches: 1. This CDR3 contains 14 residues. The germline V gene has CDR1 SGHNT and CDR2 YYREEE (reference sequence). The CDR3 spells CASSSTGGSYEQYF. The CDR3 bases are TGTGCCAGCAGCTCGACAGGGGGCTCCTACGAGCAGTACTTC.

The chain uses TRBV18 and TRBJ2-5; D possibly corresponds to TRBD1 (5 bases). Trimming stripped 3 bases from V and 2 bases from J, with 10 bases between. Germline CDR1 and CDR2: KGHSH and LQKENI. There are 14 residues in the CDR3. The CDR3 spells CASSPGRGQETQYF. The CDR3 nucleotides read TGTGCCAGCTCACCTGGAAGGGGTCAAGAGACCCAGTACTTC.

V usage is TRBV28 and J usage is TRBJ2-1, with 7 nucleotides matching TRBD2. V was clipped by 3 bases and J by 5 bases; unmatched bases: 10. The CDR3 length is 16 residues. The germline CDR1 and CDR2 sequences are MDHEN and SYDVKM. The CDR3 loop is CASSFSWLAANNEQFF. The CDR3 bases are TGTGCCAGCAGTTTTAGTTGGCTAGCGGCTAACAATGAGCAGTTCTTC.

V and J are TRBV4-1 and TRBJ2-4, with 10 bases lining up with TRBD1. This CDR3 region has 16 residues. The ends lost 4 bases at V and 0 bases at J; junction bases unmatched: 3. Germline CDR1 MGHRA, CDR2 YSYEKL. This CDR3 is CASSPRDRGAKNIQYF. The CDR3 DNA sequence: TGCGCCAGCAGCCCTCGGGACAGGGGAGCCAAAAACATTCAGTACTTC.

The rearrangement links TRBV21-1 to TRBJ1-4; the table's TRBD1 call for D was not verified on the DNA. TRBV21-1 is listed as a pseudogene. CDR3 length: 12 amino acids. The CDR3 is CASSKDPGPSIF. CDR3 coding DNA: TGTGCCAGCAGCAAAGATCCAGGGCCATCTATTTTT.

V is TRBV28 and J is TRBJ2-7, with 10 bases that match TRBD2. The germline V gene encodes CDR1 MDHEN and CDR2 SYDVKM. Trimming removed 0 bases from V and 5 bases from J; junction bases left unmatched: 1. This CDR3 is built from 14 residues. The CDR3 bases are TGTGCCAGCAGTTTATGGCTAGCGGGAGACGAGCAGTACTTC. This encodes CASSLWLAGDEQYF.

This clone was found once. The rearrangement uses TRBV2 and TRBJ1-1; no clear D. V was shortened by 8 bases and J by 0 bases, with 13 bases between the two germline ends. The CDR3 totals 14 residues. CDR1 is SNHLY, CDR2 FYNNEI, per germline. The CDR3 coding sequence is TGTGCCAGCTCTTCAGCGTACATGAACACTGAAGCTTTCTTT. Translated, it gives CASSSAYMNTEAFF. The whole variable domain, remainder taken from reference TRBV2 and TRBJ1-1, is EPEVTQTPSHQVTQMGQEVILRCVPISNHLYFYWYRQILGQKVEFLVSFYNNEISEKSEIFDDQFSVERPDGSNFTLKIRSTKLEDSAMYFCASSSAYMNTEAFFGQGTRLTVV.

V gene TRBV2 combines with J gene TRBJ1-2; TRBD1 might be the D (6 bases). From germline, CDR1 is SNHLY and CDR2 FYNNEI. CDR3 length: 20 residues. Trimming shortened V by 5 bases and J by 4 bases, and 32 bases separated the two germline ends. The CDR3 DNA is TGTGCCAGCAGTTTTACCCCCGGGCCCCCCACAGGGCCCCCAGCCTATGGCTACACCTTC. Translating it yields CASSFTPGPPTGPPAYGYTF.